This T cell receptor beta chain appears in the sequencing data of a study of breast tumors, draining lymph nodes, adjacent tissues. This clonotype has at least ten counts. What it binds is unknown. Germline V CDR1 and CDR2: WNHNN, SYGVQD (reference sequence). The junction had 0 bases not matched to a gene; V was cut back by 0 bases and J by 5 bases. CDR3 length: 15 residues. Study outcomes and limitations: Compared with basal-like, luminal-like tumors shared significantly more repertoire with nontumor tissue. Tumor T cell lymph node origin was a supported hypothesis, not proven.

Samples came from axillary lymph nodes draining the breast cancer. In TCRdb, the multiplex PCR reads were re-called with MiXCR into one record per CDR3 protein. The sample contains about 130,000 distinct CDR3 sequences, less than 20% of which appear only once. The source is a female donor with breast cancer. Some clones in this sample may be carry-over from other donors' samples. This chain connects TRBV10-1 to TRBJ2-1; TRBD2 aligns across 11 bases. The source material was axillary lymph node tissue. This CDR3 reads CASSESGLADNEQFF. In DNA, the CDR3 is TGCGCCAGCAGTGAGTCGGGACTAGCGGACAATGAGCAGTTCTTC.